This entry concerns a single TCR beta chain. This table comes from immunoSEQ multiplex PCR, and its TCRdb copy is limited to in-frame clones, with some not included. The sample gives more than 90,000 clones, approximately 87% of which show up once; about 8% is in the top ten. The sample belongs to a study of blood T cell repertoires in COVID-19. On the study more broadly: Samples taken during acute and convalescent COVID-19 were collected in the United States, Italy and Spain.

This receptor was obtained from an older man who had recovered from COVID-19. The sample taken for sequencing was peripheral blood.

In DNA form, the CDR3 reads TGTGCCAGCAGCCAAGATAGAGGGTTCCAAGAGACCCAGTACTTC. It is translated as CASSQDRGFQETQYF. The J gene is TRBJ2-5, the V gene TRBV3-1 (or the pseudogene TRBV3-2); a possible D gene is TRBD2 (5 bases). Germline V lookup: CDR1 LGHDT, CDR2 YNNKEL (reference sequence). V lost 0 bases to trimming and J lost 1 base, with 9 bases between them. The CDR3 contains 15 residues.